This TCR beta chain was captured by sequencing in a study of CD8+CD57+ T cells in acquired aplastic anemia. Study background: On average, sorted CD4+ and CD8+ cells gave approximately 3 ug of DNA. Overall study results and limits: The study identified roughly 29 CD8+ CDR3 sequences shared by patients and controls.

Genomic DNA was employed as the template in profiling TCR beta VDJ and CDR3. Each CDR3 protein is one row after TCRdb ran MiXCR on the reads. The data show fewer than 250,000 distinct CDR3 sequences, 45% to 50% seen once. Individuals selected for sequencing had exhibited CD8+CD57+ cell expansion on flow cytometry. Germline values: CDR1 SNHLY, CDR2 FYNNEI. The CDR3 has 10 amino acids. The V gene lost 7 bases and the J gene lost 7 bases, with 5 bases spanning the gap. This clonotype appeared many times. Its antigen is still unknown. The rearrangement uses TRBV2 and TRBJ2-1; D remains ambiguous. The sample comprised sorted CD4+, CD8+, or CD8+CD57+ T cells (not recorded which) from PBMCs. The origin of this receptor is a human donor with aplastic anemia. Here the CDR3 reads CASMGNEQFF. The CDR3 nucleotides are TGTGCCAGCATGGGAAATGAGCAGTTCTTC.